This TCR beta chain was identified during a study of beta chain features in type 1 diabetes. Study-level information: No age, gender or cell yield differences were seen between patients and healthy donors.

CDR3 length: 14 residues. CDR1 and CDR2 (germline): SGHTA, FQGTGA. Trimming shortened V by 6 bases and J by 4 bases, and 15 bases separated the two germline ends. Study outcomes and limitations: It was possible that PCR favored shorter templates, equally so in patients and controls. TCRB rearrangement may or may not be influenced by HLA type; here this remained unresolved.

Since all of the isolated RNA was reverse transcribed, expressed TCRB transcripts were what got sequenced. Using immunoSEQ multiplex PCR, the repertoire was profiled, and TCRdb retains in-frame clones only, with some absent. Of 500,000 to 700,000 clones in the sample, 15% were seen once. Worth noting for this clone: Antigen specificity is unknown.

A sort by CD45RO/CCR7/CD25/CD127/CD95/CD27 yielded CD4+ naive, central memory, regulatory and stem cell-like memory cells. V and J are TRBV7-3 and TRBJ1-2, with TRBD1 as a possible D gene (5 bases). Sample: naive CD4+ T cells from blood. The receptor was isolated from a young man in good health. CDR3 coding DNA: TGTGCCAGCAGTCCTGGCGCAGGGAGCTATGGCTACACCTTC. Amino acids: CASSPGAGSYGYTF.